Following are 10 T cell receptor beta chains from one sample sequenced in a study of beta chain features in type 1 diabetes. As every portion of the isolated RNA was reverse transcribed, the sequencing read expressed TCRB transcripts. Assay: immunoSEQ multiplex PCR; the TCRdb copy retains only in-frame clones and omits some. This table has 200,000 to 250,000 clones, over 8.5% appearing once. Sequencing was done on a sample of naive CD4+ T cells from blood. These receptors all stem from a woman aged 18-35 years in good health.

The chain combines TRBV6-1 with TRBJ2-5, with TRBD2 matching 11 bases. The CDR3 loop spans 16 amino acids. Germline trimming cut 4 bases from V and 5 bases from J; bases unmatched to any gene: 9. CDR1 and CDR2 from the germline V gene are MNHNS and SASEGT. CDR3 nucleotide sequence: TGTGCCAGCAGTGCCTCACTAGCGGGAGAATGGGAGACCCAGTACTTC. Amino acids: CASSASLAGEWETQYF.

This sequence joins TRBV30 and TRBJ1-1; 11 nucleotides line up with TRBD1. The CDR3 has 17 residues. V trimming: 0 bases; J trimming: 6 bases; junction bases outside the gene matches: 12. Germline-derived CDR1 and CDR2 are GTSNPN and SVGIG (reference sequence). The CDR3 DNA reads TGTGCCTGGAGTGTACTAGAGGGGACAGGGGGTACGGCTGAAGCTTTCTTT. Translating it yields CAWSVLEGTGGTAEAFF.

This sequence joins TRBV7-9 and TRBJ1-4; 10 nucleotides align to TRBD1. V was clipped by 5 bases and J by 5 bases; unmatched bases: 2. CDR1 and CDR2 (germline): SEHNR, FQNEAQ (reference sequence). The CDR3 is 14 amino acids. The CDR3 region is CASSQTGGNEKLFF. CDR3 in DNA: TGTGCCAGCAGCCAGACAGGGGGCAATGAAAAACTGTTTTTT.

This clone was counted a few times. The chain joins TRBV19 to TRBJ2-3; TRBD1 might be the D (5 bases). V lost 4 bases and J 2 bases, leaving 7 bases between the germline ends. CDR1 LNHDA and CDR2 SQIVND come from the germline V gene (reference sequence). The CDR3 is 13 amino acids. In DNA, the CDR3 is TGTGCCAGTAGTAAGGGGCACACAGATACGCAGTATTTT. Protein sequence: CASSKGHTDTQYF.

This clone was seen more than once but under ten times. The chain links TRBV18 to TRBJ1-2; D might be TRBD1 (5 bases). The germline CDR1 and CDR2 sequences are KGHSH and LQKENI. V was shortened by 2 bases and J by 0 bases, with 10 bases between the two germline ends. The CDR3 is made up of 15 amino acids. The CDR3 loop reads CASSPGAEPNYGYTF. CDR3 sequence (DNA): TGTGCCAGCTCACCAGGGGCAGAACCTAACTATGGCTACACCTTC.

Turning to this clone: Germline is not matched at one junction end, which may reflect a read error. V gene TRBV18 combines with J gene TRBJ2-7; 9 bases fit TRBD1. This CDR3 comprises 14 residues. CDR1 and CDR2 from the germline V gene are KGHSH and LQKENI. Here the CDR3 DNA reads TGTGCCAGCTCACTCACCATCCGGGACAGGGCCTTCCGTTTC. As protein: CASSLTIRDRAFRF.

The CDR3 nucleotides read TGTGCCAGCAGCTTAGTGGGGGCGGGGGGCCTGAACACTGAAGCTTTCTTT. Its translation is CASSLVGAGGLNTEAFF. The chain employs TRBV7-9 and TRBJ1-1, with D tentatively TRBD1 (6 bases). Trimming removed 1 base from V and 0 bases from J, with 15 bases in between. Germline loops: CDR1 SEHNR, CDR2 FQNEAQ (reference sequence). The CDR3 length is 17 residues. The full variable domain, rest sourced from reference TRBV7-9 and TRBJ1-1, is DTGVSQNPRHKITKRGQNVTFRCDPISEHNRLYWYRQTLGQGPEFLTYFQNEAQLEKSRLLSDRFSAERPKGSFSTLEIQRTEQGDSAMYLCASSLVGAGGLNTEAFFGQGTRLTVV.

In this sample, this clone turned up a few times. This chain connects TRBV25-1 to TRBJ1-1, with TRBD1 as a possible D gene (6 bases). From germline, CDR1 is MGHDK and CDR2 SYGVNS. Deletions cut 2 bases from V and 11 bases from J, with 12 bases between. This CDR3 region has 12 residues. For the CDR3, the DNA is TGTGCCAGCAGTGAAAGAGGGGGTAGGGCTTTCTTT. This sequence encodes CASSERGGRAFF.

A few counts support this clone. The chain uses TRBV30 and TRBJ2-1; the D gene is possibly TRBD1 (5 bases). The V gene's germline CDR1 is GTSNPN and CDR2 SVGIG (reference sequence). This CDR3 comprises 16 residues. Deletions cut 3 bases from V and 7 bases from J, with 22 bases between. CDR3 coding DNA: TGTGCCTGGAGCGTAGGACACGTAGAAGTTTATAATGAGCAGTTCTTC. This sequence encodes CAWSVGHVEVYNEQFF.

The chain recombines TRBV5-4 with TRBJ2-2; 7 bases agree with TRBD2. The trim removed 0 bases at V and 2 bases at J, leaving 4 bases unmatched. Germline V gene data show CDR1 as SGHNT and CDR2 as YYREEE (reference sequence). This CDR3 region has 16 residues. Written as DNA, the CDR3 is TGTGCCAGCAGCTTGGCCTTAGCGGGTAACACCGGGGAGCTGTTTTTT. Its protein is CASSLALAGNTGELFF.